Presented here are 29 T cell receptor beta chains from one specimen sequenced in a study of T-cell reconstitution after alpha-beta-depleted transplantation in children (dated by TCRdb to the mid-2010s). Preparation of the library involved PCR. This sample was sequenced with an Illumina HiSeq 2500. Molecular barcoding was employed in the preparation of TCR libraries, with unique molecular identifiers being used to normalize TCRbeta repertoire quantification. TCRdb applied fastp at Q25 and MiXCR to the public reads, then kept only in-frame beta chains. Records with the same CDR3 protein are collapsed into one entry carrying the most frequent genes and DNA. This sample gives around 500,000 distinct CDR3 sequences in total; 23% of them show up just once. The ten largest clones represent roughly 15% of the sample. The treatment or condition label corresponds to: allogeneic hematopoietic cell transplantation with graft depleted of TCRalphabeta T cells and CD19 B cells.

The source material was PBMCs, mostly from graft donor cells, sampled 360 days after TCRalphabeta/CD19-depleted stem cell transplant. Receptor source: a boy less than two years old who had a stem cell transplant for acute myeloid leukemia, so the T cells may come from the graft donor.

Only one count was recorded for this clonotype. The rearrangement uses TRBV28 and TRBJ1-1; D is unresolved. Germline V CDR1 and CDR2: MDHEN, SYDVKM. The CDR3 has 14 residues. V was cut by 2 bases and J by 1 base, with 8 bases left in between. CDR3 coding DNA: TGTGCCAGCAGTTTACGTTCACAGAACACTGAAGCTTTCTTT. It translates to CASSLRSQNTEAFF.

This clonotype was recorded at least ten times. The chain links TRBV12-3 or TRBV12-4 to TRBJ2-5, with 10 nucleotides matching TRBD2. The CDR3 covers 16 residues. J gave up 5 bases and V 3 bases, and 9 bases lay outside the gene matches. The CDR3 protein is CASSFGLAGARETQYF. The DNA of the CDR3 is TGTGCCAGCAGTTTTGGTCTAGCGGGGGCCCGGGAGACCCAGTACTTC.

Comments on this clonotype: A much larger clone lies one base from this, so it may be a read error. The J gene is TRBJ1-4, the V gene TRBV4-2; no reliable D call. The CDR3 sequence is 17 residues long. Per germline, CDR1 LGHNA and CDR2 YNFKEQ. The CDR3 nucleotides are TGTGCCAGCAGCCAAGAGTCCACCGGGTGGGGTAATGAAAAACTGTATTTT. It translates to CASSQESTGWGNEKLYF.

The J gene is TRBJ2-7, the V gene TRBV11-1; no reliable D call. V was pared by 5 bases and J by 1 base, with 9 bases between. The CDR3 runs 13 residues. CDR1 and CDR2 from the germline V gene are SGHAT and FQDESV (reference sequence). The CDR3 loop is CASSHSGSYEQYF. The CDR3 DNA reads TGTGCCAGCAGCCACTCCGGGTCCTACGAGCAGTACTTC.

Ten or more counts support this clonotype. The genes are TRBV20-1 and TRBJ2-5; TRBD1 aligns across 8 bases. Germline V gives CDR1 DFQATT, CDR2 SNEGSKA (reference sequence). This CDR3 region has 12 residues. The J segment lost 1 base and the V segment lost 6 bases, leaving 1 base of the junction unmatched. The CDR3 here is CSAGTGQETQYF. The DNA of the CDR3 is TGCAGTGCAGGGACAGGCCAAGAGACCCAGTACTTC.

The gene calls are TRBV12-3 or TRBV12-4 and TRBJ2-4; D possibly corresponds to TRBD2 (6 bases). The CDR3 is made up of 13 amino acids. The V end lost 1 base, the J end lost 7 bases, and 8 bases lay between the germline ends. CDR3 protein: CASSLVAGNIQYF. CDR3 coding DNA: TGTGCCAGCAGTTTAGTCGCGGGGAACATTCAGTACTTC.

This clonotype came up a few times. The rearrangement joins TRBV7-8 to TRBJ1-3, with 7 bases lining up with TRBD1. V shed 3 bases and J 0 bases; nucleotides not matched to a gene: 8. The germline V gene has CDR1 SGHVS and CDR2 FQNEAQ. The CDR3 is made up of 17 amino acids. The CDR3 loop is CASSFRGTVFSGNTIYF. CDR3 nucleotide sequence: TGTGCCAGCAGCTTTAGGGGGACAGTTTTCTCTGGAAACACCATATATTTT.

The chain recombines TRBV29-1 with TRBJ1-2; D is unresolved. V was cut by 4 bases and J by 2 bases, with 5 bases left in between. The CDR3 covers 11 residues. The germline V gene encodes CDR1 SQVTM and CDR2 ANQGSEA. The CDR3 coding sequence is TGCAGCGTTGGATGGAACTATGGCTACACCTTC. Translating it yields CSVGWNYGYTF.

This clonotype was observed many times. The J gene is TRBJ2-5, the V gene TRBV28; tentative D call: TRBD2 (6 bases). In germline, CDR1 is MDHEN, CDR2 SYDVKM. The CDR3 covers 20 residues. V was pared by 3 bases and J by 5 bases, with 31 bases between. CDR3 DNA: TGTGCCAGCAGTTTGTTTCCAGGGTGGGGCGGGGTGCGGCAATGGGAGACCCAGTACTTC. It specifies CASSLFPGWGGVRQWETQYF.

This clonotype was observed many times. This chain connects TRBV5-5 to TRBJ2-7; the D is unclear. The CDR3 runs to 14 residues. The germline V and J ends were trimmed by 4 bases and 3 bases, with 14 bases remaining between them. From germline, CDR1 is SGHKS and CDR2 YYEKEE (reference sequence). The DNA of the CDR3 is TGTGCCAGCAGCGTCGGTAGTGTAGGCTACGAGCAGTACGTC. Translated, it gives CASSVGSVGYEQYV.

The chain's CDR3 is CASSRGTGGVLMTQYF. The CDR3 DNA sequence: TGTGCCAGCAGTCGAGGGACAGGGGGCGTTCTGATGACCCAGTACTTC. V is TRBV6-1 and J is TRBJ2-5, with 12 bases identical to TRBD1. CDR1 and CDR2 (germline): MNHNS, SASEGT. This CDR3 is 16 amino acids long. V was clipped by 5 bases and J by 7 bases; unmatched bases: 11.

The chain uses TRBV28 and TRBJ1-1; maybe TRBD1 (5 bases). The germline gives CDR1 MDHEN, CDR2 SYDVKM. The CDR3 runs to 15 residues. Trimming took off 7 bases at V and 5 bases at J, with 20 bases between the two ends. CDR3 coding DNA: TGTGCCAGCAAAACCCGGGACGTAGGTAGGACTGAAGCTTTCTTT. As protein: CASKTRDVGRTEAFF.

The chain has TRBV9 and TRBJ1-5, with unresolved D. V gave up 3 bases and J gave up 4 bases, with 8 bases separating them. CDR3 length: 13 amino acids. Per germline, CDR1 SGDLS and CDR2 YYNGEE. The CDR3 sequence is CASSEGFNQPQHF. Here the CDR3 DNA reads TGTGCCAGCAGCGAGGGCTTTAATCAGCCCCAGCATTTT.

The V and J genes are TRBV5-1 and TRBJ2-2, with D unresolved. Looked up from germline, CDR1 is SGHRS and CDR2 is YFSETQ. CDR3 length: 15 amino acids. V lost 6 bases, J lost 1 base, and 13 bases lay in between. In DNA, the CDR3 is TGCGCCAGCATTGCCCTCAGTGGGAACACCGGGGAGCTGTTTTTT. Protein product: CASIALSGNTGELFF.

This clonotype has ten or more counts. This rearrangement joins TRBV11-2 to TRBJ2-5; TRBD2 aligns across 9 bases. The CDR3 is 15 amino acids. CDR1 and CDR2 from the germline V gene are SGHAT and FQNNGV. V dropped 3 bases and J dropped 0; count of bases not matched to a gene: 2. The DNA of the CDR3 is TGTGCCAGCAGCTTGAGCGGGGGGTACCAAGAGACCCAGTACTTC. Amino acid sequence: CASSLSGGYQETQYF. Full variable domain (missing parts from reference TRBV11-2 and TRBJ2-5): EAGVAQSPRYKIIEKRQSVAFWCNPISGHATLYWYQQILGQGPKLLIQFQNNGVVDDSQLPKDRFSAERLKGVDSTLKIQPAKLEDSAVYLCASSLSGGYQETQYFGPGTRLLVL.

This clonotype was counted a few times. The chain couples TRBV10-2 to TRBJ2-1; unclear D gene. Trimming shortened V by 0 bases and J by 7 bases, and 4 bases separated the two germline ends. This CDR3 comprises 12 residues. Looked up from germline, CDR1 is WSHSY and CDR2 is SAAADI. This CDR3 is CASSESVNEQFF. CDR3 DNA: TGCGCCAGCAGTGAGTCAGTAAATGAGCAGTTCTTC.

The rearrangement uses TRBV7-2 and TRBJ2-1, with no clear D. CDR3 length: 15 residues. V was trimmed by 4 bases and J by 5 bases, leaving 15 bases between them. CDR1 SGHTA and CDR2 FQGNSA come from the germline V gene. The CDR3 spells CASSSPNAPNNEQFF. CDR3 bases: TGTGCCAGCAGCTCCCCAAACGCACCGAACAATGAGCAGTTCTTC.

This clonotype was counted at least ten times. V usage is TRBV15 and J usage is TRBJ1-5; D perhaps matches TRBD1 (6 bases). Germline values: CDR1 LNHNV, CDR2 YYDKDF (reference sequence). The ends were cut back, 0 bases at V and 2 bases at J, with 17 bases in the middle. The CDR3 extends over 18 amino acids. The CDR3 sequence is CATSRDRGKRQGNQPQHF. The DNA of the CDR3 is TGTGCCACCAGCAGAGATCGGGGGAAAAGACAGGGCAATCAGCCCCAGCATTTT.

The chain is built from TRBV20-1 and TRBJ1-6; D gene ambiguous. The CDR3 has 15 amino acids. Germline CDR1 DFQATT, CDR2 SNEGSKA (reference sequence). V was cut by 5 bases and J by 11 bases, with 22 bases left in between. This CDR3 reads CSAGESEGMVAPLHF. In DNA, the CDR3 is TGCAGTGCTGGCGAATCGGAAGGGATGGTTGCACCCCTCCACTTT.

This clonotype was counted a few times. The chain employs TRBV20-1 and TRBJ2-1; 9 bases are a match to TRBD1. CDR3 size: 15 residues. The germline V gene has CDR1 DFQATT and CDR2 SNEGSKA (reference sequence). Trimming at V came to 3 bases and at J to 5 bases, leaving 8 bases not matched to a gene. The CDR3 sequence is CSASQGTGFHNEQFF. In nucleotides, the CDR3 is TGCAGTGCTAGTCAAGGGACAGGGTTCCACAATGAGCAGTTCTTC.

The CDR3 nucleotides are TGTGCCAGCAGTTTAGCCGTGACACTTGATAATTCACCCCTCCACTTT. Amino acid sequence: CASSLAVTLDNSPLHF. This chain links TRBV12-3 or TRBV12-4 with TRBJ1-6; D unresolved. The V gene lost 0 bases and the J gene lost 5 bases, with 11 bases spanning the gap. This CDR3 spans 16 amino acids.

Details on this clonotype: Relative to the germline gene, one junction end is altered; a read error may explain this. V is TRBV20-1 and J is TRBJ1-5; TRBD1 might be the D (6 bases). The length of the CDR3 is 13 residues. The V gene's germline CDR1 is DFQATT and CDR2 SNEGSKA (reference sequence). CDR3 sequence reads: CSAISSPGGPKHF. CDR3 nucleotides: TGCAGTGCTATAAGCAGCCCCGGGGGGCCCAAGCATTTT.

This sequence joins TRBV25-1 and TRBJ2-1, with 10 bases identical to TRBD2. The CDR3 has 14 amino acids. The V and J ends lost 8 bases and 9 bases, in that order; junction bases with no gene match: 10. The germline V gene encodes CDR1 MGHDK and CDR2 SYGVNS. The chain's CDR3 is CASQERGGRSEQFF. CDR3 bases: TGTGCCAGCCAAGAGCGGGGGGGCCGGAGTGAGCAGTTCTTC. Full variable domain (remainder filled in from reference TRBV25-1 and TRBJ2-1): EADIYQTPRYLVIGTGKKITLECSQTMGHDKMYWYQQDPGMELHLIHYSYGVNSTEKGDLSSESTVSRIRTEHFPLTLESARPSHTSQYLCASQERGGRSEQFFGPGTRLTVL.

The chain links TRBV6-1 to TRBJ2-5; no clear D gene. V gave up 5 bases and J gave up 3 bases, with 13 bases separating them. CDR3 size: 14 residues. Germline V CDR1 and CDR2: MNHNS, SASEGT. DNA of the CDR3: TGTGCCAGCAGTCAGGTTTGGGGTAAAGAGACCCAGTACTTC. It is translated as CASSQVWGKETQYF.

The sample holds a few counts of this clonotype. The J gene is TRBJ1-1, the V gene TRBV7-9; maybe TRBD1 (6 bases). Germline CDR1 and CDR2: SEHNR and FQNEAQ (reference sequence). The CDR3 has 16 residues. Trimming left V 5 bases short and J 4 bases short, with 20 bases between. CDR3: CASSPPGPGAVTEAFF. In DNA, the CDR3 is TGTGCCAGCAGCCCCCCCGGGCCGGGGGCGGTCACTGAAGCTTTCTTT.

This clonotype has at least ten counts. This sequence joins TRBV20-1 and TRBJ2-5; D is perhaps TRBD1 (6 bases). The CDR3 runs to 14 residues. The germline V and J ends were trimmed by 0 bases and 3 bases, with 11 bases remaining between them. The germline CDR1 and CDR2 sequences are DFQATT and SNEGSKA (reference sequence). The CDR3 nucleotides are TGCAGTGCTAGAGATTTAACAGGGAAAGAGACCCAGTACTTC. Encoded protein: CSARDLTGKETQYF.

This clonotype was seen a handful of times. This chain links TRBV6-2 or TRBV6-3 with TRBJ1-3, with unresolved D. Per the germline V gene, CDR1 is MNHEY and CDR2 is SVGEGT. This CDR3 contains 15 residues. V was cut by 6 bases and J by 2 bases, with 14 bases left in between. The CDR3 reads CASRTVEPPGNTIYF. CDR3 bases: TGTGCCAGCAGAACCGTTGAGCCTCCTGGAAACACCATATATTTT.

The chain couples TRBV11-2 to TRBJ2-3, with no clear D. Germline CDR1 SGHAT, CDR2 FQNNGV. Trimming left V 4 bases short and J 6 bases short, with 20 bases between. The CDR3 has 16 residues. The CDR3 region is CASSYSGSDHSDTQYF. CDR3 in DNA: TGTGCCAGCAGCTACTCTGGGTCAGACCACTCTGATACGCAGTATTTT.

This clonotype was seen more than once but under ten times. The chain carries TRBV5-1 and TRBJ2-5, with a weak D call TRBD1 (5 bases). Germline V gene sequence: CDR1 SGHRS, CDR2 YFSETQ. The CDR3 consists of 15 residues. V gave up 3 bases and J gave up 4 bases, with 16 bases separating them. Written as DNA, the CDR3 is TGCGCCAGCAGCTCCGGACAAGCTGGGCCAGAGACCCAGTACTTC. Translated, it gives CASSSGQAGPETQYF.